The source of this T cell receptor (beta chain) is a study of T cells after yellow fever vaccination. General study findings and limits: By day 5 rather than day 15, the secondary response had peaked, though it was weaker.

The TCR cDNA carried a universal primer site and UMIs from 5'RACE template switching. TCRdb independently ran MiXCR on the 5' RACE reads; one entry per CDR3 protein. Of 450,000 to 650,000 distinct CDR3 sequences in the sample, 20% to 25% were seen once. V was cut by 4 bases and J by 1 base, with 16 bases left in between. This CDR3 comprises 16 residues. Germline V CDR1 and CDR2: SEHNR, FQNEAQ (reference sequence). Concerning this clonotype itself: The antigen remains undetermined.

The chain employs TRBV7-9 and TRBJ1-1; tentative D call: TRBD1 (6 bases). Sequences were derived from PBMCs, sampled roughly 20 days after the first yellow fever vaccination. This sequence was found in a young man who received the YFV17D yellow fever vaccine. The CDR3 coding sequence is TGTGCCAGCAGCTCCCGGAGGGACATAAGGAACACTGAAGCTTTCTTT. This translates into CASSSRRDIRNTEAFF.